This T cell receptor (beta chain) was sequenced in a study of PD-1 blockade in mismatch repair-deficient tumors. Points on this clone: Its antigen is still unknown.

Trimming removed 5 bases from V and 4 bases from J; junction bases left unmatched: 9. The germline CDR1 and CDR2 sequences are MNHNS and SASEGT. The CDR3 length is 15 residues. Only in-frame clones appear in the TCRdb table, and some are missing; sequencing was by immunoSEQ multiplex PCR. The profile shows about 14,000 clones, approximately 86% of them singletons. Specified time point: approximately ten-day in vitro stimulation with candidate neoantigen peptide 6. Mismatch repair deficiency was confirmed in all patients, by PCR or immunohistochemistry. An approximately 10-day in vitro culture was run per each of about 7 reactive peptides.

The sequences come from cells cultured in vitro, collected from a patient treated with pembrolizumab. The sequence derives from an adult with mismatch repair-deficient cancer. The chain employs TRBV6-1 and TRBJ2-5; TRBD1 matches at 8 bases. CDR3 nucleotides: TGTGCCAGCAGTTTTCGGACAGGGCGACGAGAGACCCAGTACTTC. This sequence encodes CASSFRTGRRETQYF.